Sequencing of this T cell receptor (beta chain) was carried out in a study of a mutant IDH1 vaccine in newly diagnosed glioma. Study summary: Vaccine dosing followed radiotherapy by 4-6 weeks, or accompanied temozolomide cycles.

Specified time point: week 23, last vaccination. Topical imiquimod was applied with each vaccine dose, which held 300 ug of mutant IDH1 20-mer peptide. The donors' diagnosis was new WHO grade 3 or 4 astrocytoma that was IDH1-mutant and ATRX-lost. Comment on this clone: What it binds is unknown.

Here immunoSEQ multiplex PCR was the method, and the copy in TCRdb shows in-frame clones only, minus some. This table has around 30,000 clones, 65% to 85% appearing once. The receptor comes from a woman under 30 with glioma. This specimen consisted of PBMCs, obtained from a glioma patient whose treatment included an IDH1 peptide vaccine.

In DNA form, the CDR3 reads TGTGCCAGTAGGACCGTGGGTCCTGCTGAAGCTTTCTTT. Translated, it gives CASRTVGPAEAFF. The chain is built from TRBV19 and TRBJ1-1, with D uncertain. CDR1 is LNHDA, CDR2 SQIVND, per germline (reference sequence). This CDR3 spans 13 amino acids. V lost 6 bases to trimming and J lost 6 bases, with 14 bases between them.